This is a list of T cell receptor beta chains from one sample in a study of cytomegalovirus exposure and HLA in healthy donors. Clones were read by immunoSEQ multiplex PCR, and TCRdb kept only the in-frame ones, dropping some. The sample holds about 200,000 clones, about 81% seen once. The sequenced material came from PBMCs. These receptors all come from a man in his forties in good health and CMV-seropositive. CDR3s include the opening cysteine and the closing phenylalanine or tryptophan.

v_gene: TRBV7-2; j_gene: TRBJ1-1; CDR3aa: CASSLRVDTEAFF
v_gene: TRBV5-4; j_gene: TRBJ2-7; CDR3aa: CASSLAGLVFEQYF
v_gene: TRBV19; j_gene: TRBJ1-1; CDR3aa: CASRSSVNTEAFF
v_gene: TRBV27; j_gene: TRBJ2-1; CDR3aa: CASRGGGSTYNEQFF
v_gene: TRBV7-9; j_gene: TRBJ2-7; CDR3aa: CASSSPSGRNEQYF
v_gene: TRBV2; j_gene: TRBJ2-1; CDR3aa: CASRLAGLNEQFF
v_gene: TRBV5-1; j_gene: TRBJ1-1; CDR3aa: CASSFKGVNTEAFF
v_gene: TRBV2; j_gene: TRBJ1-5; CDR3aa: CASADLGQPQHF
v_gene: TRBV7-7; j_gene: TRBJ1-3; CDR3aa: CASSPRAGNTIYF
v_gene: TRBV10-3; j_gene: TRBJ2-1; CDR3aa: CAISDIVVVDNEQFF
v_gene: TRBV7-9; j_gene: TRBJ2-5; CDR3aa: CASSLTMDRDQETQYF
v_gene: TRBV7-6; j_gene: TRBJ1-3; CDR3aa: CASSLPPGSGNTIYF
v_gene: TRBV7-3; j_gene: TRBJ2-1; CDR3aa: CASSLEGGRRHEQFF
v_gene: TRBV15; j_gene: TRBJ2-1; CDR3aa: CATSSQGLGGLDEQFF
v_gene: TRBV7-8; j_gene: TRBJ1-2; CDR3aa: CASSLGVGGYYGYTF
v_gene: TRBV2; j_gene: TRBJ1-6; CDR3aa: CASMIDRGYNSPLHF
v_gene: TRBV7-9; j_gene: TRBJ2-1; CDR3aa: CASSLASGRAGEQFF
v_gene: TRBV18; j_gene: TRBJ2-5; CDR3aa: CASSPSSETQYF
v_gene: TRBV7-6; j_gene: TRBJ2-7; CDR3aa: CASSYGTGVSYEQYF
v_gene: TRBV6-4; j_gene: TRBJ2-3; CDR3aa: CASRRTLGTDTQYF
v_gene: TRBV6-5; j_gene: TRBJ2-2; CDR3aa: CASFSLHRETGELFF
v_gene: TRBV5-4; j_gene: TRBJ1-1; CDR3aa: CASNEGVDAEAFF
v_gene: TRBV9; j_gene: TRBJ2-1; CDR3aa: CASSVGALDNEQFF
v_gene: TRBV11-3; j_gene: TRBJ2-3; CDR3aa: CASSLVRLYTDTQYF
v_gene: TRBV27; j_gene: TRBJ2-7; CDR3aa: CASRDSGRGAYEQYF
v_gene: TRBV19; j_gene: TRBJ2-1; CDR3aa: CATEAAYNEQFF
v_gene: TRBV5-4; j_gene: TRBJ2-1; CDR3aa: CASSSPGLYNEQFF
v_gene: TRBV11-3; j_gene: TRBJ2-7; CDR3aa: CASSPRTGISYEQYF
v_gene: TRBV27; j_gene: TRBJ2-1; CDR3aa: CASSTGLAALNEQFF
v_gene: TRBV6-5; j_gene: TRBJ1-2; CDR3aa: CASSYSGRARNYGYTF
v_gene: TRBV27; j_gene: TRBJ1-1; CDR3aa: CASSLQGGITEAFF
v_gene: TRBV10-1; j_gene: TRBJ2-1; CDR3aa: CASSEFQTAGYNEQFF
v_gene: TRBV11-2; j_gene: TRBJ2-7; CDR3aa: CASSPWEGHHEQYF
v_gene: TRBV27; j_gene: TRBJ2-3; CDR3aa: CASSLPGLTDTQYF
v_gene: TRBV30; j_gene: TRBJ1-2; CDR3aa: CAWGSGGSYTF
v_gene: TRBV9; j_gene: TRBJ2-1; CDR3aa: CASSAHLSAPASYNEQFF
v_gene: TRBV6-5; j_gene: TRBJ1-2; CDR3aa: CASSYRDRGYYGYTF
v_gene: TRBV6-6; j_gene: TRBJ1-1; CDR3aa: CASTQWTGAQAFF
v_gene: TRBV7-8; j_gene: TRBJ2-5; CDR3aa: CASSSKGVGETQYF
v_gene: TRBV9; j_gene: TRBJ2-7; CDR3aa: CASTVYEQYF
v_gene: TRBV5-1; j_gene: TRBJ2-7; CDR3aa: CASSLIRNEQYF
v_gene: TRBV18; j_gene: TRBJ2-1; CDR3aa: CASSPGDSSNEQFF
v_gene: TRBV5-1; j_gene: TRBJ1-2; CDR3aa: CASSLNGGTGGDGYTF
v_gene: TRBV6-1; j_gene: TRBJ1-2; CDR3aa: CASSYRLEGGYTF
v_gene: TRBV5-1; j_gene: TRBJ2-3; CDR3aa: CASSLSQREARRTTDTQYF
v_gene: TRBV30; j_gene: TRBJ2-7; CDR3aa: CAWRRGFSSYEQYF
v_gene: TRBV6-1; j_gene: TRBJ1-1; CDR3aa: CASSPPGGEAFF
v_gene: TRBV13; j_gene: TRBJ2-1; CDR3aa: CASSGGGGDEQFF
v_gene: TRBV9; j_gene: TRBJ2-2; CDR3aa: CASSFRTSGTRTGELFF
v_gene: TRBV11-2; j_gene: TRBJ2-1; CDR3aa: CASSPWGGSTYNEQFF
v_gene: TRBV15; j_gene: TRBJ2-7; CDR3aa: CATSRGGSRDEQYF
v_gene: TRBV19; j_gene: TRBJ1-5; CDR3aa: CASSIGQGASQPQHF
v_gene: TRBV18; j_gene: TRBJ1-2; CDR3aa: CASSPPGGDGYTF
v_gene: TRBV6-1; j_gene: TRBJ2-2; CDR3aa: CASSEQTGRNTGELFF